This TCR beta chain was observed in a study of cytomegalovirus exposure and HLA in healthy donors. Study at large: Out of 150 million to 200 million T cells, an earlier analysis found fewer than 140 million unique TCR beta sequences in total.

Amplification used 60 Vbeta primers and 13 Jbeta primers. The data were produced by immunoSEQ multiplex PCR, yet TCRdb's version contains in-frame clones alone and is incomplete. The data hold 160,000 or so clones, with roughly four fifths observed a single time. Germline V gene lookup returns CDR1 SGHTA and CDR2 FQGTGA. The CDR3 is 15 amino acids. Regarding this clone: An end of the junction does not agree with germline; a read error may underlie this.

The chain carries TRBV7-3 and TRBJ2-1; 7 bases fit TRBD2. The sample comprised PBMCs. The receptor was derived from a man aged 45-65 years in good health and CMV-seropositive. CDR3 loop: CASSLEGTIGNERFF. The CDR3 coding sequence is TGTGCCAGCAGCTTAGAAGGGACTATAGGTAATGAGCGGTTCTTC.